Following are 29 T cell receptor beta chains from one sample sequenced in a study of T cells after yellow fever vaccination (dated by TCRdb to between 2017 and 2020). In light of the paper, this sample's treatment or condition label describes: live attenuated yellow fever vaccine strain. Library generation was performed with 5' RACE. Instrument on record: Illumina HiSeq 2500. The public reads were run again by TCRdb, first through fastp at Q25 and then through MiXCR, and only productive beta chains were kept. Rows with a matching CDR3 protein are joined into one entry that keeps the most common DNA and genes. For this sample there are under 150,000 distinct CDR3 sequences; 7.7% appear just once. The ten largest clones take up less than 0.85% of the sample. The source material was CD4+ T cells sorted from PBMCs, sampled 5 days after the yellow fever booster vaccination. These receptors originate from a man younger than 45 who received the YFV17D yellow fever vaccine.

This clonotype was seen ten or more times. The chain carries TRBV7-2 and TRBJ1-2; possible D gene TRBD1, 6 bases. Deletions cut 6 bases from V and 8 bases from J, with 22 bases between. The CDR3 is 15 amino acids. Germline lookup yields CDR1 SGHTA and CDR2 FQGNSA. The CDR3 loop reads CASRGLAGQFGGYTF. The CDR3 nucleotides read TGTGCCAGCAGAGGATTGGCGGGACAATTCGGCGGCTACACCTTC.

This clonotype was counted at least ten times. J is TRBJ2-1 and V is TRBV5-6, with TRBD2 matching over 9 bases. V dropped 4 bases and J dropped 4; count of bases not matched to a gene: 6. The CDR3 contains 15 residues. The germline gives CDR1 SGHDT, CDR2 YYEEEE. The chain's CDR3 is CASSPTSGRYNEQFF. CDR3 DNA: TGTGCCAGCAGCCCTACTAGCGGGCGGTACAATGAGCAGTTCTTC.

In its sample, this clonotype was seen many times. This rearrangement joins TRBV7-6 to TRBJ1-6, with D hard to call. CDR1 and CDR2 (germline): SGHVS, FNYEAQ. Trimming pared 5 bases from V and 3 bases from J, leaving 14 bases between. The CDR3 is 16 amino acids. CDR3 in amino acids: CASSPSSGVYNSPLHF. CDR3 nucleotides: TGTGCCAGCAGCCCTTCGTCCGGGGTCTATAATTCACCCCTCCACTTT.

This clonotype showed up many times. The rearrangement joins TRBV7-8 to TRBJ2-2; unclear D gene. CDR3 length: 10 residues. Looked up from germline, CDR1 is SGHVS and CDR2 is FQNEAQ. The V gene lost 6 bases and the J gene lost 6 bases, with 2 bases spanning the gap. This CDR3 is CASSSGELFF. The CDR3 DNA reads TGTGCCAGCAGTTCCGGGGAGCTGTTTTTT.

This clonotype has a count of ten or more. This chain links TRBV20-1 with TRBJ1-5; D is unclear. Germline CDR1 and CDR2: DFQATT and SNEGSKA (reference sequence). V was pared by 6 bases and J by 4 bases, with 16 bases between. The CDR3 sequence is 14 residues long. As DNA, the CDR3 is TGCAGTGCAATCCCCGGACGGTCGAATCAGCCCCAGCATTTT. It yields the protein CSAIPGRSNQPQHF.

There are a few counts of this clonotype. The chain combines TRBV12-3 or TRBV12-4 with TRBJ1-1, with D uncertain. Trimming took 3 bases from V and 1 from J, leaving 6 bases between them. This CDR3 has 13 residues. The CDR3 nucleotides are TGTGCCAGCAGTTTTAACAGGAACACTGAAGCTTTCTTT. As protein: CASSFNRNTEAFF.

The chain couples TRBV29-1 to TRBJ1-6; maybe TRBD1 (5 bases). This CDR3 is built from 13 residues. V shed 4 bases and J shed 9 bases, with 13 bases lying between them. CDR1 is SQVTM and CDR2 is ANQGSEA in the germline V gene. The CDR3: CSVGDSLTSPLHF. The CDR3 DNA reads TGCAGCGTTGGAGACAGCTTAACTTCACCCCTCCACTTT.

This clonotype was detected many times. This chain links TRBV11-2 with TRBJ2-5; TRBD2 aligns across 10 bases. In germline, CDR1 is SGHAT, CDR2 FQNNGV. Trimming cost V 3 bases and J 5 bases; bases outside gene matches: 3. The CDR3 sequence is 14 residues long. For the CDR3, the DNA is TGTGCCAGCAGCTTGGGACTAGCGATGGAGACCCAGTACTTC. This translates into CASSLGLAMETQYF.

The V call is TRBV29-1, the J call TRBJ1-2; no clear D gene. Between the trimmed V and J ends, which lost 3 bases and 8 bases, there was a span of 13 bases. Per the germline V gene, CDR1 is SQVTM and CDR2 is ANQGSEA. The CDR3 covers 12 residues. The CDR3 region has the DNA TGCAGCGTTGATACAGTGCCTTTAGGCTACACCTTC. Translation gives CSVDTVPLGYTF.

This clonotype has ten or more counts. J is TRBJ2-2 and V is TRBV19; 11 nucleotides agree with TRBD2. V gave up 3 bases and J gave up 0 bases; unmatched junction bases: 12. Germline V gene sequence: CDR1 LNHDA, CDR2 SQIVND (reference sequence). The CDR3 sequence is 20 residues long. CDR3 nucleotides: TGTGCCAGTAGTATGTGGATGGGGACTAGCGGAGATACGAACACCGGGGAGCTGTTTTTT. The encoded protein is CASSMWMGTSGDTNTGELFF.

This clonotype has ten or more counts. The rearrangement links TRBV27 to TRBJ2-5, with D unclear. The germline V gene has CDR1 MNHEY and CDR2 SMNVEV (reference sequence). V was clipped by 5 bases and J by 1 base, with 8 bases between them. This CDR3 comprises 13 residues. CDR3 sequence (DNA): TGTGCCAGCAGTCGTCGGCCCCAAGAGACCCAGTACTTC. Protein: CASSRRPQETQYF.

This clonotype was seen repeatedly, ten times or more. The V gene is TRBV5-1, the J gene TRBJ2-1, with unresolved D. This CDR3 is 14 amino acids long. The germline CDR1 and CDR2 sequences are SGHRS and YFSETQ. The V gene lost 0 bases and the J gene lost 1 base, with 5 bases spanning the gap. The CDR3 region is CASSLDGSYNEQFF. The DNA of the CDR3 is TGCGCCAGCAGCTTGGACGGATCCTACAATGAGCAGTTCTTC. The full variable domain, its missing parts supplied by reference TRBV5-1 and TRBJ2-1, is KAGVTQTPRYLIKTRGQQVTLSCSPISGHRSVSWYQQTPGQGLQFLFEYFSETQRNKGNFPGRFSGRQFSNSRSEMNVSTLELGDSALYLCASSLDGSYNEQFFGPGTRLTVL.

This clonotype has a count of ten or more. This sequence joins TRBV5-1 and TRBJ2-5, with 7 bases fitting TRBD2. The CDR3 has 17 amino acids. V lost 0 bases, J lost 3 bases, and 11 bases stayed unmatched. Germline CDR1 SGHRS, CDR2 YFSETQ. The CDR3 DNA sequence: TGCGCCAGCAGCTTGGATCTTTGGGGACTACATGAAGAGACCCAGTACTTC. This sequence encodes CASSLDLWGLHEETQYF.

This clonotype was seen more than once but under ten times. The genes are TRBV20-1 and TRBJ2-7; D may be TRBD2 (7 bases). This CDR3 has 16 residues. Trimming took off 2 bases at V and 0 bases at J, with 17 bases between the two ends. Per germline, CDR1 DFQATT and CDR2 SNEGSKA (reference sequence). The CDR3 reads CSARRDGGLSSYEQYF. The CDR3 DNA sequence: TGCAGTGCTAGAAGGGACGGGGGGCTAAGCTCCTACGAGCAGTACTTC.

This clonotype was detected many times. The rearrangement links TRBV5-1 to TRBJ2-2, with D hard to call. Germline CDR1 is SGHRS and CDR2 is YFSETQ. There are 12 residues in the CDR3. V was shortened by 0 bases and J by 11 bases, with 8 bases between the two germline ends. The CDR3 reads CASSLEPSELFF. CDR3 DNA: TGCGCCAGCAGCTTGGAACCCAGTGAGCTGTTTTTT.

This clonotype has a count of ten or more. The chain links TRBV7-9 to TRBJ2-1; 8 bases fit TRBD2. This CDR3 has 15 residues. CDR1 is SEHNR, CDR2 FQNEAQ, per germline (reference sequence). The V segment lost 6 bases and the J segment 7 bases; nucleotides outside the gene matches: 11. The CDR3 reads CASSRTSPVVNEQFF. The CDR3 DNA reads TGTGCCAGCAGTCGGACTAGCCCTGTCGTGAATGAGCAGTTCTTC.

This clonotype turned up a few times. The rearrangement uses TRBV12-3 or TRBV12-4 and TRBJ1-1; no clear D gene. Trimming removed 1 base at V and 10 bases at J, with 13 bases between. The CDR3 is made up of 13 amino acids. In nucleotides, the CDR3 is TGTGCCAGCAGTTTAGAGGGAAAATCTACAGCTTTCTTT. It specifies CASSLEGKSTAFF.

In its sample, this clonotype was seen many times. The chain couples TRBV7-8 to TRBJ2-2, with D hard to call. Trimming shortened V by 5 bases and J by 1 base, and 14 bases separated the two germline ends. This CDR3 region has 16 residues. Germline CDR1 and CDR2: SGHVS and FQNEAQ. The CDR3: CASSPNRAGNTGELFF. The CDR3 DNA is TGTGCCAGCAGCCCTAATAGGGCAGGGAACACCGGGGAGCTGTTTTTT.

The gene calls are TRBV27 and TRBJ2-2, with D perhaps matching TRBD1 (5 bases). V lost 7 bases and J 11 bases, leaving 20 bases between the germline ends. CDR1 and CDR2 (germline): MNHEY, SMNVEV (reference sequence). This CDR3 contains 14 residues. The chain's CDR3 is CASKFGHGAGELFF. CDR3 nucleotide sequence: TGTGCCAGCAAATTCGGCCATGGGGCAGGAGAGCTGTTTTTT.

The chain links TRBV7-2 to TRBJ2-5, with a tentative D call TRBD1 (5 bases). V shed 7 bases and J shed 4 bases, with 13 bases lying between them. Germline CDR1 reads SGHTA; CDR2 reads FQGNSA. The CDR3 consists of 13 residues. Written as DNA, the CDR3 is TGTGCCAGCAACCGACAGCGCAGAGAGACCCAGTACTTC. Residues: CASNRQRRETQYF.

This clonotype was picked up many times. The chain has TRBV5-1 and TRBJ2-7, with D maybe TRBD1 (5 bases). Germline CDR1 reads SGHRS; CDR2 reads YFSETQ. V was cut by 2 bases and J by 5 bases, with 14 bases left in between. The CDR3 is made up of 14 amino acids. The CDR3 DNA reads TGCGCCAGCAGCTTATCCCCCAGGGTTGACGAGCAGTACTTC. It encodes CASSLSPRVDEQYF.

The chain employs TRBV11-2 and TRBJ2-5; the D gene is possibly TRBD2 (5 bases). V lost 4 bases and J lost 4, with 10 bases in between. This CDR3 has 13 amino acids. CDR1 and CDR2 (germline): SGHAT, FQNNGV. As DNA, the CDR3 is TGTGCCAGCAGCTCGGGATATTTAGAGACCCAGTACTTC. Translated, it gives CASSSGYLETQYF.

This clonotype occurred many times. The chain has TRBV29-1 and TRBJ1-1; D possibly corresponds to TRBD1 (5 bases). Trimming took off 7 bases at V and 4 bases at J, with 16 bases between the two ends. The CDR3 length is 13 residues. Germline-derived CDR1 and CDR2 are SQVTM and ANQGSEA. The CDR3 DNA is TGCAGCGCGGTTGGGGGAGGAGGCACTGAAGCTTTCTTT. It codes for CSAVGGGGTEAFF.

This clonotype was observed many times. This chain uses TRBV7-9 with TRBJ2-3; D is tentatively TRBD1 or TRBD2 (6 bases each). The CDR3 runs 16 residues. Germline V CDR1 and CDR2: SEHNR, FQNEAQ (reference sequence). V lost 1 base, J lost 0 bases, and 11 bases lay in between. The CDR3 sequence is CASSLGGAASTDTQYF. CDR3 nucleotide sequence: TGTGCCAGCAGCTTAGGGGGGGCTGCTAGCACAGATACGCAGTATTTT.

This clonotype was detected ten times or more. This chain uses TRBV4-3 with TRBJ1-1; 7 bases agree with TRBD1. This CDR3 is built from 15 residues. J lost 5 bases, V lost 0 bases, and 6 bases had no gene match. The germline V gene encodes CDR1 LGHNA and CDR2 YSLEER. In DNA form, the CDR3 reads TGCGCCAGCAGCCAAGACACAGGGGTGGGGACTGAAGCTTTCTTT. This translates into CASSQDTGVGTEAFF.

This clonotype was counted ten times or more. CDR3: CASSLAGPMGTEAFF. The CDR3 nucleotides read TGTGCCAGCAGTTTGGCAGGGCCTATGGGGACTGAAGCTTTCTTT. The V gene is TRBV12-3 or TRBV12-4, the J gene TRBJ1-1; D might be TRBD1 (5 bases). This CDR3 has 15 amino acids. V was clipped by 3 bases and J by 5 bases, with 16 bases between them.

This clonotype was observed at least ten times. The genes are TRBV5-1 and TRBJ1-1; 8 positions agree with TRBD1. In germline, CDR1 is SGHRS, CDR2 YFSETQ. This CDR3 comprises 12 residues. The V and J ends lost 0 bases and 10 bases, in that order; junction bases with no gene match: 2. CDR3: CASSLDRGLAFF. CDR3 nucleotide sequence: TGCGCCAGCAGCTTGGACAGGGGGTTAGCTTTCTTT.

This clonotype has a count of ten or more. This chain connects TRBV19 to TRBJ2-7; D possibly corresponds to TRBD2 (5 bases). Germline V gene lookup returns CDR1 LNHDA and CDR2 SQIVND (reference sequence). This CDR3 comprises 11 residues. V was shortened by 8 bases and J by 4 bases, with 9 bases between the two germline ends. The DNA of the CDR3 is TGTGCCAGTCAGGACTCTTACGAGCAGTACTTC. Its protein is CASQDSYEQYF.

This clonotype was detected only a few times. The chain is built from TRBV19 and TRBJ1-5; TRBD1 matches at 7 bases. With 6 bases clipped from V and 8 bases from J, the junction kept 13 bases outside the gene matches. Germline CDR1 reads LNHDA; CDR2 reads SQIVND (reference sequence). The CDR3 contains 15 residues. CDR3 amino acids: CASSSDRALYEPQHF. CDR3 coding DNA: TGTGCCAGTAGCTCCGACAGGGCGTTATACGAGCCCCAGCATTTT.